Described below is a single T cell receptor (beta chain) sequence and its context. Construction of the TCRbeta library involved unique molecular identifiers. TCRdb re-called the PCR reads through MiXCR, storing one row per CDR3 protein. This table holds 90,000 to 100,000 distinct CDR3 sequences, more than 20% found once. CDR1 DFQATT and CDR2 SNEGSKA come from the germline V gene (reference sequence). This CDR3 spans 14 amino acids. V lost 6 bases and J 4 bases, leaving 16 bases between the germline ends. The data were obtained in a study of T-cell reconstitution after alpha-beta-depleted transplantation in children.

The chain employs TRBV20-1 and TRBJ2-1; a weak D match, TRBD2 (6 bases). The sequence came from a boy aged 2 to 10 with acute lymphoblastic leukemia, due to receive a stem cell transplant. The sample here was PBMCs, taken before TCRalphabeta/CD19-depleted stem cell transplant. The CDR3 sequence: CSATGTWLYNEQFF. In nucleotides, the CDR3 is TGCAGTGCAACCGGGACTTGGCTATACAATGAGCAGTTCTTC.